The present TCR beta chain was sequenced within a study of T cell repertoires in cytomegalovirus infection. Note on this clonotype: Its cognate antigen is unknown.

This CDR3 is built from 15 residues. V was shortened by 5 bases and J by 2 bases, with 16 bases between the two germline ends. Germline assignment: CDR1 ENHRY and CDR2 SYGVKD. TCRdb fed the reads into MiXCR, producing one record per CDR3 protein. The top ten hold about 41% of the sample, which has 450,000 to 600,000 distinct CDR3 sequences, 42% seen once. The source material was cultured PBMCs, sampled from culture after CMV antigen stimulation. This TCR was recovered from a human donor in good health (CMV status not recorded). Some clones in this sample may be carry-over from other donors' samples. V usage is TRBV10-3 and J usage is TRBJ2-7; D may be TRBD1 or TRBD2 (5 bases each). In nucleotides, the CDR3 is TGTGCCATCAGTCCCCCGGGGAGAGGGGCCTACGAGCAGTACTTC. Translation: CAISPPGRGAYEQYF.